Sequencing of this T cell receptor (beta chain) was carried out in a study of blood T cell repertoires in COVID-19. Across the study: Sample material is recorded as cDNA or gDNA derived from T cells, B-cell-depleted T cells, or PBMCs.

Methods used by the authors: Reference gene primer amplification in the assay estimated nucleated cell counts. Measured with immunoSEQ multiplex PCR; TCRdb has only the in-frame clones, and not every one. V and J calls and clone size are those listed in that table; D and trimming were worked out from the DNA. The table lists about 210,000 clones, approximately 86% of them singletons, with 0.55% to 0.75% in the top ten. V was pared by 3 bases and J by 6 bases, with 12 bases between. CDR3 length: 13 amino acids. The germline CDR1 and CDR2 sequences are SNHLY and FYNNEI. The sequencing input was peripheral blood. This sequence originates from a man between 35 and 55 years old with acute or convalescent COVID-19. This chain connects TRBV2 to TRBJ2-7; a weak D match, TRBD1 (5 bases). The CDR3 region is CASSEGLAPEQYF. CDR3 in DNA: TGTGCCAGCAGTGAGGGGCTTGCCCCCGAGCAGTACTTC.